This T cell receptor beta chain was obtained from a study of T cells expressing NK-cell markers (TCRdb year 2020). With respect to the entire study: TCR beta-chain repertoires were profiled in sorted CD3+CD56+NKG2C+, CD3+CD56+NKG2C- and CD3+CD56-NKG2C+ T-cell subsets from roughly eight donors. Among the eight sequenced donors, seven were HCMV-seropositive and one was HCMV-seronegative. Randomly selected healthy volunteers, three men and five women, were used as the eight sequenced donors. Illumina HiSeq 2000/2500, MiSeq or NextSeq was used to sequence libraries as 2 x 150 bp reads.

To determine HCMV serostatus, a commercial ELISA kit was used to detect HCMV-specific IgG in serum. Ficoll density gradient centrifugation was used to isolate peripheral blood mononuclear cells from blood. On this clonotype itself: No antigen is known for it.

The research as a whole found: In 6 or 7 donors, the dominant CD3+CD56+NKG2C+ clonotypes ranked among the top 10 CD8+ clonotypes, making up about 1.0-7.0% of CD8+ T cells. It remained unclear whether the expanded NKG2C-expressing T cell clones were specific for HCMV antigens. Those dominant clonotypes were again the most abundant among CD3+CD56-NKG2C+ cells in a handful of donors, at about 25-60.1%.

Sequencer: Illumina HiSeq 2000. TCR beta cDNA libraries were made by 5'RACE template switching that added a universal primer site and unique molecular identifiers. Synthesis of cDNA was primed from the TCR beta constant segment and was followed by two consecutive PCR amplification steps. Turning to the authors' computational methods: Reads were demultiplexed and grouped by UMI with MIGEC, and clonotypes were assembled and quantified with MiTCR. To exclude erroneous sequences, only TCR cDNA sequences supported by at least two reads were retained. Downstream repertoire analysis used the tcR package, and clonotypes were matched across fractions by CDR3 nucleotide sequence plus V segment. VDJmatch was used to annotate antigen specificity against VDJdb, with one amino acid substitution allowed in CDR3. Each entry corresponds to one CDR3 protein sequence from reads that TCRdb reprocessed, and DNA is not given. The V and J calls reflect TCRdb's pipeline rather than the authors' work. Per the sample table, the count is 350,000 to 400,000 distinct CDR3 sequences. Of the sample, about 10% falls within the top ten clones.

The germline V gene gives CDR1 as MNHEY and CDR2 as SVGEGT. The CDR3 runs 16 amino acids, cysteine and phenylalanine included. No DNA accompanies this entry. Sequencing was carried out using blood T cells: a sorted CD56 or NKG2C T cell subset, CD4+ or CD8+ T cells, or bulk PBMC T cells (not recorded which). The sequence derives from a woman in her forties or fifties in good health. Donor details come from another sample of the same person, matched by shared clones. In this chain, TRBV6-2 or TRBV6-3 is recombined with TRBJ1-1; the D call from TCRdb, TRBD1, cannot be confirmed without DNA. Here the CDR3 is given as CASSPQTGVQNTEAFF.